This TCR beta chain was sequenced during a study of cytotoxic CD8 clonotypes in ibrutinib-treated CLL. Investigators sought sequencing depths of between 1 in 200,000 and 1 in 1 million T cells. Profiling relied on immunoSEQ multiplex PCR, and the TCRdb table lists in-frame clones only, not all of them. Altogether about 140,000 clones are present, roughly 77% being singletons, with the ten largest covering around 30%. About this clone: Its antigen is unknown.

The germline gives CDR1 SGHVS, CDR2 FQNEAQ. V dropped 5 bases and J dropped 3; count of bases not matched to a gene: 6. This CDR3 comprises 14 residues. Study findings and constraints: Once treatment began, public clonotypes, which were uncommon, contracted or stayed stable. Clonality increased with ibrutinib response but returned toward baseline at progression. Exceeding age-matched healthy donors, baseline clonality also tracked the counts of circulating CD8+ T cells.

The J gene is TRBJ2-7, the V gene TRBV7-8; 8 nucleotides agree with TRBD1. This TCR came from a human donor with chronic lymphocytic leukemia. The sequencing used PBMCs, collected after 12 months of ibrutinib treatment. The CDR3 DNA follows: TGTGCCAGCAGCCGGACAGGGTCGCTCTACGAGCAGTACTTC. Protein sequence: CASSRTGSLYEQYF.